One sample yielded the 21 T cell receptor beta chains listed below, sequenced in a study of blood T cell repertoires in COVID-19. Data came from immunoSEQ multiplex PCR; TCRdb stores just in-frame clones and leaves some out. Here the sample spans some 700,000 clones, 85% to 90% being singletons. Material: peripheral blood. All receptors come from a young woman with acute or convalescent COVID-19.

The genes are TRBV2 and TRBJ1-2; D uncertain. The germline V gene encodes CDR1 SNHLY and CDR2 FYNNEI. Trimming left V 1 base short and J 4 bases short, with 7 bases between. This CDR3 contains 13 residues. The CDR3 nucleotides are TGTGCCAGCAGTGAAGGTGCCAGCTATGGCTACACCTTC. It specifies CASSEGASYGYTF.

The rearrangement joins TRBV7-2 to TRBJ1-1; TRBD1 agrees at 7 bases. With 6 bases clipped from V and 0 bases from J, the junction kept 7 bases outside the gene matches. Germline CDR1 SGHTA, CDR2 FQGNSA. The CDR3 totals 15 residues. CDR3 DNA sequence: TGTGCCAGCAGACTTGGGGGACAGATGAACACTGAAGCTTTCTTT. Translated, it gives CASRLGGQMNTEAFF.

The rearrangement links TRBV6-1 to TRBJ1-2; TRBD1 matches 7 bases. There are 16 residues in the CDR3. Trimming at V came to 3 bases and at J to 0 bases, leaving 7 bases not matched to a gene. Germline V gene sequence: CDR1 MNHNS, CDR2 SASEGT. The CDR3: CASSETGQNPNYGYTF. CDR3 nucleotide sequence: TGTGCCAGCAGTGAGACGGGACAGAACCCTAACTATGGCTACACCTTC.

The J gene is TRBJ1-6, the V gene TRBV6-5; possible D gene TRBD1, 6 bases. Trimming took 8 bases from V and 10 from J, leaving 15 bases between them. Germline values: CDR1 MNHEY, CDR2 SVGAGI. CDR3 size: 13 residues. The CDR3 region has the DNA TGTGCCAGCGCCCTAGGGGGGGTCTCACCCCTCCACTTT. It encodes CASALGGVSPLHF.

V is TRBV9 and J is TRBJ1-5; a weak D match, TRBD1 (6 bases). The germline V gene has CDR1 SGDLS and CDR2 YYNGEE. V lost 8 bases and J lost 4, with 16 bases in between. The length of the CDR3 is 14 residues. Written as DNA, the CDR3 is TGTGCCAGGACGACAGGTTGTAGGAATCAGCCCCAGCATTTT. Amino acid sequence: CARTTGCRNQPQHF.

J is TRBJ2-3 and V is TRBV9; the D gene is possibly TRBD1 (6 bases). V shed 0 bases and J shed 5 bases, with 10 bases lying between them. CDR1 is SGDLS, CDR2 YYNGEE, per germline. The CDR3 runs 14 residues. This CDR3 reads CASSVVGAGDTQYF. The CDR3 DNA follows: TGTGCCAGCAGCGTAGTGGGGGCTGGAGATACGCAGTATTTT. The variable domain in full, completed from reference TRBV9 and TRBJ2-3, reads DSGVTQTPKHLITATGQRVTLRCSPRSGDLSVYWYQQSLDQGLQFLIQYYNGEERAKGNILERFSAQQFPDLHSELNLSSLELGDSALYFCASSVVGAGDTQYFGPGTRLTVL.

This clone was found a few times. The chain employs TRBV4-3 and TRBJ2-1, with 7 bases lining up with TRBD1. J gave up 2 bases and V 0 bases, and 4 bases lay outside the gene matches. Per germline, CDR1 LGHNA and CDR2 YSLEER. CDR3 length: 16 amino acids. The CDR3 region is CASSQDSGTAYNEQFF. Written as DNA, the CDR3 is TGCGCCAGCAGCCAAGATTCAGGGACAGCCTACAATGAGCAGTTCTTC.

The V gene is TRBV5-8, the J gene TRBJ1-5; 8 bases are shared with TRBD1. Germline lookup yields CDR1 SGHTS and CDR2 YDEGEE. The trim removed 0 bases at V and 4 bases at J, leaving 6 bases unmatched. The length of the CDR3 is 16 residues. CDR3 DNA: TGTGCCAGCAGCTTGGCCGGACAGGGTAGTAATCAGCCCCAGCATTTT. Translation: CASSLAGQGSNQPQHF.

This chain joins TRBV15 and TRBJ1-5; D is perhaps TRBD1 (5 bases). V was clipped by 1 base and J by 16 bases, with 17 bases between them. Per the germline V gene, CDR1 is LNHNV and CDR2 is YYDKDF (reference sequence). This CDR3 has 13 amino acids. Here the CDR3 reads CATSRVRGDRAHF. For the CDR3, the DNA is TGTGCCACCAGCAGAGTAAGGGGTGACCGGGCCCATTTT.

V usage is TRBV6-8 and J usage is TRBJ2-7; D is unresolved. This CDR3 spans 13 amino acids. Trimming took off 6 bases at V and 3 bases at J, with 12 bases between the two ends. CDR1 MNHGY and CDR2 SAAAGT come from the germline V gene. The CDR3 DNA reads TGTGCCAGCAGACAAACAGTCGACTACGAGCAGTACTTC. Its protein product is CASRQTVDYEQYF.

The chain links TRBV28 to TRBJ2-5; a possible D gene is TRBD1 (5 bases). The CDR3 extends over 15 amino acids. The V end lost 2 bases, the J end lost 4 bases, and 14 bases lay between the germline ends. Germline values: CDR1 MDHEN, CDR2 SYDVKM. CDR3 nucleotide sequence: TGTGCCAGCAGTTTACCTCAGGGTCACGGAGAGACCCAGTACTTC. Encoded protein: CASSLPQGHGETQYF.

This clone came up once. The rearrangement joins TRBV19 to TRBJ1-5; TRBD1 might be the D (6 bases). The CDR3 spans 15 residues. Trimming removed 6 bases from V and 6 bases from J, with 18 bases in between. The germline V gene encodes CDR1 LNHDA and CDR2 SQIVND (reference sequence). The CDR3 here is CASRTRGDRRQPQHF. The CDR3 region has the DNA TGTGCCAGTAGAACCAGGGGTGATCGGCGTCAGCCCCAGCATTTT. Using reference TRBV19 and TRBJ1-5 for the parts outside the CDR3, the full variable domain is DGGITQSPKYLFRKEGQNVTLSCEQNLNHDAMYWYRQDPGQGLRLIYYSQIVNDFQKGDIAEGYSVSREKKESFPLTVTSAQKNPTAFYLCASRTRGDRRQPQHFGDGTRLSIL.

The chain couples TRBV6-1 to TRBJ1-5; possibly TRBD1 for D (5 bases). This CDR3 region has 13 residues. V was trimmed by 8 bases and J by 7 bases, leaving 15 bases between them. CDR1 is MNHNS, CDR2 SASEGT, per germline. The CDR3 is CASGAGGSQPQHF. The CDR3, as DNA: TGTGCCAGCGGGGCCGGGGGTAGCCAGCCCCAGCATTTT.

This sequence joins TRBV7-2 and TRBJ1-4; the D is unclear. In germline, CDR1 is SGHTA, CDR2 FQGNSA. This CDR3 is built from 15 residues. V dropped 1 base and J dropped 0 bases, with 6 bases sitting between them. The DNA of the CDR3 is TGTGCCAGCAGCTTAGACTTATCAACTAATGAAAAACTGTTTTTT. Residues: CASSLDLSTNEKLFF.

The CDR3 spells CASLPPGQGTDTQYF. As DNA, the CDR3 is TGTGCCAGCTTACCTCCGGGACAGGGGACAGATACGCAGTATTTT. J is TRBJ2-3 and V is TRBV6-5; 10 bases match TRBD1. The V segment lost 8 bases and the J segment 3 bases; nucleotides outside the gene matches: 8. CDR3 length: 15 residues. Germline V gene data show CDR1 as MNHEY and CDR2 as SVGAGI.

The chain recombines TRBV9 with TRBJ2-2; 7 bases match TRBD2. Germline CDR1 is SGDLS and CDR2 is YYNGEE. The CDR3 totals 16 residues. V lost 0 bases to trimming and J lost 0 bases; unmatched junction nucleotides: 2. The CDR3 reads CASSVVGGSNTGELFF. The CDR3 DNA is TGTGCCAGCAGCGTAGTGGGAGGGTCGAACACCGGGGAGCTGTTTTTT.

This clone was detected once. This sequence joins TRBV24-1 and TRBJ1-4, with a weak D call TRBD1 (5 bases). Looked up from germline, CDR1 is KGHDR and CDR2 is SFDVKD. The CDR3 is made up of 17 amino acids. V shed 4 bases and J shed 7 bases, with 21 bases lying between them. The CDR3 DNA follows: TGTGCCACCAGTGACACCCCTTCCCAGGGACTCGGTGAAAAACTGTTTTTT. Residues: CATSDTPSQGLGEKLFF.

This clone is a singleton in its sample. The gene calls are TRBV6-5 and TRBJ1-1; the match to TRBD1 covers 11 bases. This CDR3 spans 15 amino acids. J lost 4 bases, V lost 4 bases, and 5 bases had no gene match. Germline assignment: CDR1 MNHEY and CDR2 SVGAGI. This CDR3 is CASSLGDRGFTEAFF. In DNA form, the CDR3 reads TGTGCCAGCAGTTTGGGGGACAGGGGGTTCACTGAAGCTTTCTTT.

The chain links TRBV12-3 or TRBV12-4 to TRBJ2-3, with D uncertain. With 4 bases removed from V and 3 bases from J, the gap between germline ends came to 5 bases. The CDR3 loop spans 12 amino acids. Written as DNA, the CDR3 is TGTGCCAGCAGTTCGAGAACAGATACGCAGTATTTT. This translates into CASSSRTDTQYF.

V and J are TRBV7-9 and TRBJ1-5; tentative D call: TRBD1 (6 bases). Germline loops: CDR1 SEHNR, CDR2 FQNEAQ (reference sequence). V was trimmed by 5 bases and J by 4 bases, leaving 15 bases between them. The CDR3 is 15 residues long. CDR3 coding DNA: TGTGCCAGCAGCCCTACCGGGACACAAAATCAGCCCCAGCATTTT. Translating gives CASSPTGTQNQPQHF.

The chain is built from TRBV30 and TRBJ1-5; 7 bases agree with TRBD1. This CDR3 is built from 16 residues. With V trimmed by 2 bases and J by 5 bases, 12 bases remained unmatched. CDR1 and CDR2 from the germline V gene are GTSNPN and SVGIG (reference sequence). The CDR3 region has the DNA TGTGCCTGGAGTCCTCCGTCGACAGGGAAATATCAGCCCCAGCATTTT. It encodes CAWSPPSTGKYQPQHF.